This T cell receptor (beta chain) was identified during a study of T cell repertoires in cytomegalovirus infection. Overall study findings and caveats: Dominant in the ex vivo response were TCR beta clonotypes restricted by HLA-C and specific for CMV.

The CDR3 is 15 amino acids. Per the germline V gene, CDR1 is LNHDA and CDR2 is SQIVND (reference sequence). The ends lost 5 bases at V and 1 base at J; junction bases unmatched: 5. This clonotype was seen only a few times. Antigen: not known. TCRdb re-derived calls from the reads in MiXCR, one entry per CDR3 protein. The table shows about 890,000 distinct CDR3 sequences, with roughly 30% occurring only once. Here the sequenced sample was cultured CD8+ T cells from PBMCs, taken from culture after CMV antigen stimulation. The rearrangement links TRBV19 to TRBJ2-5; 9 bases are a match to TRBD2. The TCR sequence derives from a human donor in good health (CMV status not recorded). Some clones in this sample may be carry-over from other donors' samples. CDR3: CASSPSGAAQETQYF. DNA for the CDR3: TGTGCCAGTAGTCCTAGCGGGGCCGCCCAAGAGACCCAGTACTTC.